These 18 T cell receptor beta chains were all obtained from the same sample, sequenced in a study of human T cells and chemical hapten exposure. TCRdb called the RACE reads again in MiXCR, with one record for every CDR3 protein. Of some 70,000 distinct CDR3 sequences listed, about a tenth were seen once; the top ten hold about 6.9%. Time point defined: patch test 2, 6 weeks after DPC sensitization. As to treatment: therapeutic diphenylcyclopropenone sensitization with weekly scalp DPC. The sequencing here drew on whole blood, taken in connection with sensitization to the hapten diphenylcyclopropenone (DPC). All receptors derive from a woman aged 50 to 60 with alopecia areata. Some clones in this sample may be carry-over from other donors' samples.

This clonotype appeared a few times. The genes are TRBV15 and TRBJ2-3; possibly TRBD1 or TRBD2 for D (5 bases each). CDR3 length equals 15 residues. CDR1 is LNHNV, CDR2 YYDKDF, per germline (reference sequence). V lost 2 bases and J lost 9, with 18 bases in between. The CDR3 DNA is TGTGCCACCAGCAGATCATTCCCGGGGCCCAACACGCAGTATTTT. Its translation is CATSRSFPGPNTQYF.

The chain joins TRBV3-1 to TRBJ1-2, with D possibly being TRBD1 (5 bases). The ends were cut back, 5 bases at V and 2 bases at J, with 15 bases in the middle. Germline CDR1 and CDR2: LGHDT and YNNKEL (reference sequence). The CDR3 contains 15 residues. As DNA, the CDR3 is TGTGCCAGCAGCGAGCCGGGACGCCGAAACTATGGCTACACCTTC. This translates into CASSEPGRRNYGYTF.

This clonotype was found a few times. The V and J genes are TRBV5-1 and TRBJ1-1; D call uncertain. The CDR3 extends over 14 amino acids. V lost 0 bases to trimming and J lost 7 bases, with 13 bases between them. From germline, CDR1 is SGHRS and CDR2 YFSETQ. In DNA, the CDR3 is TGCGCCAGCAGCTTGGGAACACCACCCGTTGAAGCTTTCTTT. Translation gives CASSLGTPPVEAFF.

The V call is TRBV25-1, the J call TRBJ2-1; TRBD1 aligns across 11 bases. CDR1 is MGHDK and CDR2 is SYGVNS in the germline V gene. CDR3 size: 16 residues. The V segment lost 5 bases and the J segment 9 bases; nucleotides outside the gene matches: 12. Written as DNA, the CDR3 is TGTGCCAGCAGTAGGGTGGGGACAGGGGGTAGTGGTGAGCAGTTCTTC. It translates to CASSRVGTGGSGEQFF.

This clonotype showed up just a few times. The chain combines TRBV12-3 or TRBV12-4 with TRBJ2-3; D not resolved. The CDR3 spans 13 residues. The germline V and J ends were trimmed by 3 bases and 7 bases, with 11 bases remaining between them. The DNA of the CDR3 is TGTGCCAGCAGTTTGGACCTAACGAATACGCAGTATTTT. Protein: CASSLDLTNTQYF.

This clonotype was seen more than once but under ten times. The gene calls are TRBV29-1 and TRBJ1-1, with 9 positions matching TRBD1. The V gene end was trimmed by 6 bases and the J gene end by 6 bases; junction bases not matched to a gene: 8. This CDR3 contains 13 residues. Germline loops: CDR1 SQVTM, CDR2 ANQGSEA. CDR3 DNA sequence: TGCAGCGTGGCCTCGACAGGGGGGGCTGAAGCTTTCTTT. This encodes CSVASTGGAEAFF. Supplemented by reference TRBV29-1 and TRBJ1-1, the full variable domain reads SAVISQKPSRDICQRGTSLTIQCQVDSQVTMMFWYRQQPGQSLTLIATANQGSEATYESGFVIDKFPISRPNLTFSTLTVSNMSPEDSSIYLCSVASTGGAEAFFGQGTRLTVV.

This clonotype was found a few times. The chain carries TRBV30 and TRBJ2-1, with 10 positions matching TRBD2. CDR3 size: 14 residues. Germline V CDR1 and CDR2: GTSNPN, SVGIG (reference sequence). V gave up 4 bases and J gave up 6 bases; unmatched junction bases: 6. The CDR3 protein is CAWTTGLATNEQFF. The CDR3 DNA sequence: TGTGCCTGGACCACGGGACTAGCGACCAATGAGCAGTTCTTC. The entire variable domain, with the rest obtained from reference TRBV30 and TRBJ2-1, is as follows: SQTIHQWPATLVQPVGSPLSLECTVEGTSNPNLYWYRQAAGRGLQLLFYSVGIGQISSEVPQNLSASRPQDRQFILSSKKLLLSDSGFYLCAWTTGLATNEQFFGPGTRLTVL.

This chain uses TRBV5-5 with TRBJ1-6; no clear D. CDR1 is SGHKS and CDR2 is YYEKEE in the germline V gene (reference sequence). With 4 bases removed from V and 6 bases from J, the gap between germline ends came to 5 bases. This CDR3 comprises 12 residues. For the CDR3, the DNA is TGTGCCAGCAGCCCAGCTAATTCACCCCTCCACTTT. As protein: CASSPANSPLHF.

This clonotype was seen repeatedly, ten times or more. The rearrangement joins TRBV6-1 to TRBJ1-5; D remains unclear. Deletions cut 8 bases from V and 6 bases from J, with 17 bases between. The CDR3 loop spans 14 amino acids. The V gene's germline CDR1 is MNHNS and CDR2 SASEGT. CDR3 coding DNA: TGTGCCAGCTGGTCGTCGGTAAAGCTTCAGCCCCAGCATTTT. It yields the protein CASWSSVKLQPQHF.

This clonotype was picked up many times. The chain joins TRBV11-2 to TRBJ1-3; D remains ambiguous. V lost 5 bases, J lost 4 bases, and 9 bases lay in between. Germline CDR1 and CDR2: SGHAT and FQNNGV. The CDR3 loop spans 13 amino acids. CDR3 in amino acids: CASSPSLGNTIYF. The CDR3 DNA sequence: TGTGCCAGCAGCCCATCGCTCGGAAACACCATATATTTT.

This clonotype was counted many times. The chain carries TRBV7-8 and TRBJ2-1; 15 bases are a match to TRBD2. Germline-derived CDR1 and CDR2 are SGHVS and FQNEAQ. The junction had 8 bases not matched to a gene; V was cut back by 4 bases and J by 10 bases. The CDR3 runs 16 residues. The CDR3 coding sequence is TGTGCCAGCAGCTCACCCGGGACTAGCGGGAGGCAGGAGCAGTTCTTC. It codes for CASSSPGTSGRQEQFF.

This clonotype was seen ten or more times. The rearrangement uses TRBV7-6 and TRBJ2-5; D call uncertain. This CDR3 has 14 amino acids. Between the trimmed V and J ends, which lost 1 base and 5 bases, there was a span of 11 bases. The germline CDR1 and CDR2 sequences are SGHVS and FNYEAQ. The CDR3 protein is CASSLGPYLETQYF. For the CDR3, the DNA is TGTGCCAGCAGCTTAGGTCCATATCTTGAGACCCAGTACTTC.

This clonotype was found a few times. The rearrangement links TRBV11-2 to TRBJ1-4; D might be TRBD1 (5 bases). Per the germline V gene, CDR1 is SGHAT and CDR2 is FQNNGV. This CDR3 is 14 amino acids long. V shed 5 bases and J shed 4 bases, with 11 bases lying between them. CDR3 region: CASSVGRINEKLFF. The CDR3 DNA reads TGTGCCAGCAGCGTGGGACGGATTAATGAAAAACTGTTTTTT.

This clonotype was observed many times. This sequence joins TRBV7-9 and TRBJ2-3; no definite D call. V was pared by 4 bases and J by 2 bases, with 7 bases between. Germline CDR1 SEHNR, CDR2 FQNEAQ (reference sequence). This CDR3 is 13 amino acids long. CDR3 nucleotide sequence: TGTGCCAGCAGCTCGAGCTTCACAGATACGCAGTATTTT. Amino acid sequence: CASSSSFTDTQYF.

This chain joins TRBV15 and TRBJ1-1; 10 bases line up with TRBD1. The CDR3 consists of 14 residues. The ends lost 4 bases at V and 7 bases at J; junction bases unmatched: 6. Germline CDR1 is LNHNV and CDR2 is YYDKDF (reference sequence). The CDR3 loop reads CATSKGQGLREAFF. The DNA of the CDR3 is TGTGCCACCAGCAAGGGACAGGGGCTTCGTGAAGCTTTCTTT.

This clonotype was found many times. The chain is built from TRBV2 and TRBJ2-7, with a possible D match to TRBD1 (6 bases). This CDR3 is built from 14 residues. Trimming shortened V by 7 bases and J by 0 bases, and 13 bases separated the two germline ends. The V gene's germline CDR1 is SNHLY and CDR2 FYNNEI. The CDR3 sequence is CASTFQGSSYEQYF. In nucleotides, the CDR3 is TGTGCCAGCACCTTTCAGGGGAGCTCCTACGAGCAGTACTTC.

The V call is TRBV5-1, the J call TRBJ1-1; a possible D gene is TRBD1 (5 bases). Trimming left V 0 bases short and J 1 base short, with 10 bases between. The CDR3 is 15 residues long. Germline V gene sequence: CDR1 SGHRS, CDR2 YFSETQ. The chain's CDR3 is CASSLVSGPNTEAFF. The CDR3 bases are TGCGCCAGCAGCTTGGTCTCAGGGCCGAACACTGAAGCTTTCTTT.

V and J are TRBV6-4 and TRBJ2-1; 7 positions agree with TRBD2. Germline V gene lookup returns CDR1 MRHNA and CDR2 SNTAGT. Trimming cost V 5 bases and J 6 bases; bases outside gene matches: 7. The CDR3 sequence is 14 residues long. Here the CDR3 reads CASSLSAGFNEQFF. The CDR3 nucleotides read TGTGCCAGCAGTCTTTCAGCGGGATTCAATGAGCAGTTCTTC.